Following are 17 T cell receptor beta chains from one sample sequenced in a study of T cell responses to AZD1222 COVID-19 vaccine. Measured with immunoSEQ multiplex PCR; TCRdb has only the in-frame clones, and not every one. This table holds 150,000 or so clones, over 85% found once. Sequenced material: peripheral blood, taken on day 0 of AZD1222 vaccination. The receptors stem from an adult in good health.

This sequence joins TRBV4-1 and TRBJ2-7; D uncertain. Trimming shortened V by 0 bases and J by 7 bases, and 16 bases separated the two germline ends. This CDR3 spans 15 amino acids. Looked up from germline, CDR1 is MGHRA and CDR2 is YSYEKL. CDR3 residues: CASSQESGSMGEQYF. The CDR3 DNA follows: TGCGCCAGCAGCCAAGAGTCGGGCAGCATGGGGGAGCAGTACTTC.

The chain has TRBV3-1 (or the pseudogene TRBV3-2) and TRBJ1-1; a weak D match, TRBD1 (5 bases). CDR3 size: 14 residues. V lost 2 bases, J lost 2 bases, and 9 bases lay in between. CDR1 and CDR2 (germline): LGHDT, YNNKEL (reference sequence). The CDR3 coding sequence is TGTGCCAGCAGCCAACAGGGTTCTAACACTGAAGCTTTCTTT. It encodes CASSQQGSNTEAFF.

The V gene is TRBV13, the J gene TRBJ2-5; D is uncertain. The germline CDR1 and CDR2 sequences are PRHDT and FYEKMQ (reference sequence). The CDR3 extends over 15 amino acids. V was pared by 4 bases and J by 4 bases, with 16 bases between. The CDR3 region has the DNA TGTGCCAGCAGCTCGGTAGCTTACTCGAGAGAGACCCAGTACTTC. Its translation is CASSSVAYSRETQYF.

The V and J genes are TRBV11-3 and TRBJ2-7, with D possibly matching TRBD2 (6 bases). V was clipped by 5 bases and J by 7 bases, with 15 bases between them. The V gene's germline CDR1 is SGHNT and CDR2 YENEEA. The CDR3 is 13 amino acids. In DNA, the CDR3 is TGTGCCAGCAGCCGGGACTTTCGAGGTGAGCAGTACTTC. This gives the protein CASSRDFRGEQYF.

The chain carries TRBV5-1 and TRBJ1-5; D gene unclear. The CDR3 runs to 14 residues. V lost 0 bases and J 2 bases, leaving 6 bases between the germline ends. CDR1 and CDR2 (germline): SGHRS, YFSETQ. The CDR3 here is CASSLGGGNQPQHF. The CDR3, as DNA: TGCGCCAGCAGCTTGGGGGGAGGCAATCAGCCCCAGCATTTT.

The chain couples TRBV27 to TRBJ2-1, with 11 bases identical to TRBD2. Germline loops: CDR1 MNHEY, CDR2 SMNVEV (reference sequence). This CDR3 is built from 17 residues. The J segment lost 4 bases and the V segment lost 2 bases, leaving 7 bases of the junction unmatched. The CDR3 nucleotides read TGTGCCAGCAGTTTAGGGGACCCTAGCGGGGGGTACAATGAGCAGTTCTTC. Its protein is CASSLGDPSGGYNEQFF.

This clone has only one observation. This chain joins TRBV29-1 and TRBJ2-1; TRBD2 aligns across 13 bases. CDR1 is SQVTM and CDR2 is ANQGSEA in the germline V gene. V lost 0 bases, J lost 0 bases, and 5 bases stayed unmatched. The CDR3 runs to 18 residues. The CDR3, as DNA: TGCAGCGTTGAAGACCGGACTAGCGGGGGCCTCTCCTACAATGAGCAGTTCTTC. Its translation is CSVEDRTSGGLSYNEQFF.

The CDR3 DNA reads as TGTGCCAGCAGTGGGTGGGGGGGTAAGACTGAAGCTTTCTTT. This translates into CASSGWGGKTEAFF. The chain uses TRBV25-1 and TRBJ1-1; D might be TRBD1 (5 bases). This CDR3 is 14 amino acids long. Germline CDR1 MGHDK, CDR2 SYGVNS. Trimming took 4 bases from V and 5 from J, leaving 14 bases between them.

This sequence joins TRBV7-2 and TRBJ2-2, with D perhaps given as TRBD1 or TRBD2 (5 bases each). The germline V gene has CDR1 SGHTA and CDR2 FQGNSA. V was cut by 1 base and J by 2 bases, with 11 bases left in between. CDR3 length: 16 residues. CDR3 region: CASSLVRGPNTGELFF. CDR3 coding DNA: TGTGCCAGCAGCTTAGTTCGGGGACCCAACACCGGGGAGCTGTTTTTT.

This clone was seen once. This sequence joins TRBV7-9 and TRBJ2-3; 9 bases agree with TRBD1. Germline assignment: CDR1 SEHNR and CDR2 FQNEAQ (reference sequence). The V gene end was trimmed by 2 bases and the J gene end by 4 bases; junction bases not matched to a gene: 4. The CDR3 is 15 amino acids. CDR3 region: CASSLSWDRADTQYF. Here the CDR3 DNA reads TGTGCCAGCAGCTTATCCTGGGACAGGGCAGATACGCAGTATTTT.

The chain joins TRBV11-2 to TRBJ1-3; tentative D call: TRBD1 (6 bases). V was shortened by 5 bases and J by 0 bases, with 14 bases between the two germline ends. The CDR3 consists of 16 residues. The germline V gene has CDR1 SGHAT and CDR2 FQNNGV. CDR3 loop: CASSQLPDSSGNTIYF. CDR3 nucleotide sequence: TGTGCCAGCAGCCAACTCCCGGACAGCTCTGGAAACACCATATATTTT.

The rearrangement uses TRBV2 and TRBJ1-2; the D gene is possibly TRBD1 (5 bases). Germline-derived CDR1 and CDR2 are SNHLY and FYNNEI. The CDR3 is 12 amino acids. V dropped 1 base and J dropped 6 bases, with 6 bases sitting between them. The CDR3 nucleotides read TGTGCCAGCAGTGAAGGGGGACATGGCTACACCTTC. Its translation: CASSEGGHGYTF.

As DNA, the CDR3 is TGTGCCAGCAGCCAACCGGGGGATGGCTACACCTTC. Protein product: CASSQPGDGYTF. V is TRBV3-1 (or the pseudogene TRBV3-2) and J is TRBJ1-2; tentatively, D is TRBD1 (5 bases). Germline V gene lookup returns CDR1 LGHDT and CDR2 YNNKEL (reference sequence). This CDR3 has 12 amino acids. V was shortened by 2 bases and J by 6 bases, with 7 bases between the two germline ends.

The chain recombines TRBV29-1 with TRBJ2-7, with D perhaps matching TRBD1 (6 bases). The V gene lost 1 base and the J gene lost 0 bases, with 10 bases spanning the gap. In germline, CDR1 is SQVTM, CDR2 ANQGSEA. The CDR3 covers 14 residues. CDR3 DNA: TGCAGCGTTGAAGGAACAGGGCTCTCCTACGAGCAGTACTTC. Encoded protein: CSVEGTGLSYEQYF.

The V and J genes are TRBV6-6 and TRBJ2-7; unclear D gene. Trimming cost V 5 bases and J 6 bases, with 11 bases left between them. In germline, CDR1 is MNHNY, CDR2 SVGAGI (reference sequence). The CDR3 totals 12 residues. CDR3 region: CASSIEGREQYF. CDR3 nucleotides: TGTGCCAGCAGTATTGAAGGGCGCGAGCAGTACTTC.

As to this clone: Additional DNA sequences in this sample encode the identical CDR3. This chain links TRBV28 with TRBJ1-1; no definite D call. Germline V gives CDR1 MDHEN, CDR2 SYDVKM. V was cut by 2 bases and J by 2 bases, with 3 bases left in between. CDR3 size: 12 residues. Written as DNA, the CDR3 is TGTGCCAGCAGTTTAAGTAACACTGAAGCTTTCTTT. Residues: CASSLSNTEAFF.

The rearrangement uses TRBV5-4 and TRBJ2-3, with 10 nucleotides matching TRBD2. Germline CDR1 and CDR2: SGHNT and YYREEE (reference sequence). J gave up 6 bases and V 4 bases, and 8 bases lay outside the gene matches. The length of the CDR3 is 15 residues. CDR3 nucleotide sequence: TGTGCCAGCAGCCTCCGGACTAGCGGTAGGGATACGCAGTATTTT. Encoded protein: CASSLRTSGRDTQYF.